Reported below is one T cell receptor beta chain. These data come from a study of technical replicates of blood from several donors. Germline V CDR1 and CDR2: SGHRS, YFSETQ. V gave up 4 bases and J gave up 5 bases; unmatched junction bases: 9. The CDR3 consists of 15 residues. The data were produced by immunoSEQ multiplex PCR, yet TCRdb's version contains in-frame clones alone and is incomplete. This sample has about 76,000 clones, with around 86% found just once. The clonotype comes from a human donor in good health. Some clones in this sample may be carry-over from other donors' samples. The gene calls are TRBV5-1 and TRBJ1-1, with TRBD1 matching over 9 bases. Sample: PBMCs. The CDR3, as DNA: TGCGCCAGCAGCCCTTCGGGACAGGGTAGGACTGAAGCTTTCTTT. It specifies CASSPSGQGRTEAFF.